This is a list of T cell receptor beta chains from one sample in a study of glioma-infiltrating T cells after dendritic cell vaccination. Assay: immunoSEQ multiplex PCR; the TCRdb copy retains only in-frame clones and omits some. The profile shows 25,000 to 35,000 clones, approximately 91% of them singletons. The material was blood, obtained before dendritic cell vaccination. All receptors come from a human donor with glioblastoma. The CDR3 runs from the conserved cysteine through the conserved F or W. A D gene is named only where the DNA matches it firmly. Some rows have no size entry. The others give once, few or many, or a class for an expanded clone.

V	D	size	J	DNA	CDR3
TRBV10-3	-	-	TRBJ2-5	TGTGCCATCAGTGAGGGTGGGCAGGGGGCGCGGGAGCAGTACTTC	CAISEGGQGAREQYF
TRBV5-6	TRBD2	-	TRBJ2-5	TGTGCCAGCAGCCGGGCGCGGGGGGGCCTGTACCAAGAGACCCAGTACTTC	CASSRARGGLYQETQYF
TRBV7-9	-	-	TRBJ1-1	TGTGCCAGCCTCCCATACAGGGAACGGAACACTGAAGCTTTCTTT	CASLPYRERNTEAFF
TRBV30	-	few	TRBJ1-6	TGTGCCTGGAGTGGGCAGAACGCCTATAATTCACCCCTCCACTTT	CAWSGQNAYNSPLHF
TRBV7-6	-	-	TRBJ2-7	TGTGCCAGCAGCTTTGAGAACTCCTACGAGCAGTACTTC	CASSFENSYEQYF
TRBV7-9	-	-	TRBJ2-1	TGTGCCAGCAGTAGGAGCGGTTCACACAATGAGCAGTTCTTC	CASSRSGSHNEQFF
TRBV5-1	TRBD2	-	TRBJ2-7	TGCGCCAGCAGCTTGAATAGCGGGGAGAACTACGAGCAGTACTTC	CASSLNSGENYEQYF
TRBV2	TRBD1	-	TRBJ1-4	TGTGCCAGCAGGGACCCACAGGGGACCTTTTTTGAAAAACTGTTTTTT	CASRDPQGTFFEKLFF
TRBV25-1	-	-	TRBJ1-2	TGTGCCAGCAGTGAATTCGGGCGAGGGAGGTACTCTAACTATGGCTACACCTTC	CASSEFGRGRYSNYGYTF
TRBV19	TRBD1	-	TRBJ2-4	TGTGCCAGTACCTACGACAGGGGAGCTGCCAAAAACATTCAGTACTTC	CASTYDRGAAKNIQYF
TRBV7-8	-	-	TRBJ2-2	TGTGCCAGCAGCCTACGGGACTCTTCCAGGGAGCTGTTTTTT	CASSLRDSSRELFF
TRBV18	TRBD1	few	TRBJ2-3	TGTGCCAGCTCACCAATACAGGGACAGGGCCATACGCAGTATTTT	CASSPIQGQGHTQYF
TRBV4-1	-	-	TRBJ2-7	TGCGCCAGCAGCCAACGGGGAGCCTACGAGCAGTACTTC	CASSQRGAYEQYF
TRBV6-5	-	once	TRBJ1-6	TGTGCCAGCAGTACAGGGTCGTCACCCCTCCACTTT	CASSTGSSPLHF
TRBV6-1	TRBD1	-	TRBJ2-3	TGTGCCAGCAGTGAGGGGAGAGGGGGCCCTAGCACAGATACGCAGTATTTT	CASSEGRGGPSTDTQYF
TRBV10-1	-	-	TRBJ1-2	TGCGCCAGCAGTGAGTCGACGGGTACGGCTGCATATGGCTACACCTTC	CASSESTGTAAYGYTF
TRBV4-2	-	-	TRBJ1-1	TGTGCCAGCAGCCAAGTTGGGCAGTGGAACACTGAAGCTTTCTTT	CASSQVGQWNTEAFF
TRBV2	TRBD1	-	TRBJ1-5	TGTGCCAGCAGCCCGACAGGGGGGAATCAGCCCCAGCATTTT	CASSPTGGNQPQHF
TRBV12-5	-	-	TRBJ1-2	TGTGCTAGTGGGAAGCGGGGCGCGATTCGGGTTCGTGGGTACCATTTTAACTATGGCTACACCTTC	CASGKRGAIRVRGYHFNYGYTF
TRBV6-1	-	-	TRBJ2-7	TGTGCCAGCAATAACGGTCGGGTCTCCTACGAGCAGTACTTC	CASNNGRVSYEQYF
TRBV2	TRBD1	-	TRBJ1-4	TGTGCCAGCAGCGGACAGGGTGGGGGTAATGAAAAACTGTTTTTT	CASSGQGGGNEKLFF
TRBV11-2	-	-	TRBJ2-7	TGTGCCAGCAGCCGAAGCGGCTCCTACGAGCAGTACTTC	CASSRSGSYEQYF
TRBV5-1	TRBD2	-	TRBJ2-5	TGCGCCAGCAGCGCCGGGGTCTCTTCTAGCGGGGGGTACCAAGAGACCCAGTACTTC	CASSAGVSSSGGYQETQYF
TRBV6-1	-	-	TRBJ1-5	TGTGCCAGCAGTGAAGGGGGCCAGCAGCCCCAGCATTTT	CASSEGGQQPQHF
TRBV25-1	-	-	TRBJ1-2	TGTGCCAGCAGTGAATCGGGTGCGGTTAACTATGGCTACACCTTC	CASSESGAVNYGYTF
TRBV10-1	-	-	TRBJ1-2	TGCGCCAGCAGTTCTACAGGGCCCTATGGCTACACCTTC	CASSSTGPYGYTF
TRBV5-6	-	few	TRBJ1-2	TGTGCCAGCAGCAACGCGGACAGAATCTCTTCCGGCTACACCTTC	CASSNADRISSGYTF
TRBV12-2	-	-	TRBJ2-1	TGTGCAAGTCGCTTAGAGCACCCCCGTAGCGGAAATGAGCAGTTCTTC	CASRLEHPRSGNEQFF
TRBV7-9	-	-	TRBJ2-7	TGTGCCAGCAGCCAAAGGGGGTCCGAGCAGTACTTC	CASSQRGSEQYF
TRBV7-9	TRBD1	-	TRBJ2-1	TGTGCCAGCAGCGAAGGGACAGGGGGCCCCAATGAGCAGTTCTTC	CASSEGTGGPNEQFF
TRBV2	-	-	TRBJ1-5	TGTGCCAGCAGTAAACGGGAGAATCAGCCCCAGCATTTT	CASSKRENQPQHF
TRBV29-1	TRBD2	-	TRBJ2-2	TGCAGCGCCGAGACTAGCGGGGGGACTTTCACCGGGGAGCTGTTTTTT	CSAETSGGTFTGELFF
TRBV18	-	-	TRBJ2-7	TGTGCCAGCTCACCTGGACAGCAATACGAGCAGTACTTC	CASSPGQQYEQYF
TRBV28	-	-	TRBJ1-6	TGTGCCAGCAGTCCGCCGGAGCTGACAGATTTTAATTCCCCCCTCCACTTT	CASSPPELTDFNSPLHF
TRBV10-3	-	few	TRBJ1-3	TGTGCCACGGGAGGAGAGGGACTAGCTGGAAACACCATATATTTT	CATGGEGLAGNTIYF
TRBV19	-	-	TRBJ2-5	TGTGCCAGTAGTACCCTGACAGAGAGGGAGACCCAGTACTTC	CASSTLTERETQYF
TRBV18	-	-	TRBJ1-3	TGTGCCAGCTCACCAGCAGAGGGCTCTGGAAACACCATATATTTT	CASSPAEGSGNTIYF
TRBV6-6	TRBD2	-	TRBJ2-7	TGTGCCAGCGTAACTAGCGGGGGGTTTTACGAGCAGTACTTC	CASVTSGGFYEQYF
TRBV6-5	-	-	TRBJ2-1	TGTGCCAGCAGTTCTACGGGGGTTGTCGGGACTCCGTTCTTC	CASSSTGVVGTPFF
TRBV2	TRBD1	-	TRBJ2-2	TGTGCCAGCAAGGGACAGGGGGACACCGGGGAGCTGTTTTTT	CASKGQGDTGELFF
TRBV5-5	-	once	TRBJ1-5	TGTGCCAGCAGCGTGGGCGGGGTTGGTAATCAGCCCCAGCATTTT	CASSVGGVGNQPQHF
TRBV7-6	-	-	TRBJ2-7	TGTGCCAGCAGCTTAGCGATGGAGTTCTCCTACGAGCAGTACTTC	CASSLAMEFSYEQYF
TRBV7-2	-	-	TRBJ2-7	TGTGCCAGCAGCCAAAACGGGGGTCGGATAAGCGAGCAGTACTTC	CASSQNGGRISEQYF
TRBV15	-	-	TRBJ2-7	TGTGCCACCAGCAGAGATCGTCGATGGGCCCAGTACTTC	CATSRDRRWAQYF
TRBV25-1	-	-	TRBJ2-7	TGTGCCACCGCCCCCTCCTTTGGCAGATCCTACGAGCAGTACTTC	CATAPSFGRSYEQYF
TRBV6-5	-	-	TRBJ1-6	TGTGCCAGCAGCACCAATACAGGGTTCAATTCCCCCCTCCACTTT	CASSTNTGFNSPLHF
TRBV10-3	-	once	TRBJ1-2	TGTGCCATCAGTGAGTACATGAACTATGGCTACACCTTC	CAISEYMNYGYTF
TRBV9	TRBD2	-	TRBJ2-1	TGTGCCAGCAGCGTAGGGGACTACCGGGTGAATGAGCAGTTCTTC	CASSVGDYRVNEQFF
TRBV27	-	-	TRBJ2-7	TGTGCCAGCCTTTTACTCCTCCGGGACACTTCCTACGAGCAGTACTTC	CASLLLLRDTSYEQYF
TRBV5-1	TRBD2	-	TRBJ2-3	TGCGCCAGCTTCCTGGGTGGCAGCGGGGGCACAGATACGCAGTATTTT	CASFLGGSGGTDTQYF
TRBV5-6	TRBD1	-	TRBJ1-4	TGTGCCAGCAACTCTCGGGACAGGGGATTTCTGTTTTTT	CASNSRDRGFLFF
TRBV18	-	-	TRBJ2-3	TGTGCCAGCTCTCGAGAGGCGGGCACAGATACGCAGTATTTT	CASSREAGTDTQYF
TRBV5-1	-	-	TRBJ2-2	TGCGCCAGCAGCTTGGCCGCGCGGGGTGGGACCGGGGAGCTGTTTTTT	CASSLAARGGTGELFF
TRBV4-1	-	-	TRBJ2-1	TGCGCCAGCAGCCAAGAGGCATCCCGCGGAGGACCAAACTACAATGAGCAGTTCTTC	CASSQEASRGGPNYNEQFF
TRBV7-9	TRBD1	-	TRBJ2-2	TGTGCCAGCAGCTCTTGGGACAGGGGGTCCACCGGGGAGCTGTTTTTT	CASSSWDRGSTGELFF
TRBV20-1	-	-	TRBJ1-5	TGCAGCGCTAGAGCTGAGGCCCAGCATTTT	CSARAEAQHF
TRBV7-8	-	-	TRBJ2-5	TGTGCCAGCAGCTTAGAGTTCTTGCGGGGGACCCAGTACTTC	CASSLEFLRGTQYF